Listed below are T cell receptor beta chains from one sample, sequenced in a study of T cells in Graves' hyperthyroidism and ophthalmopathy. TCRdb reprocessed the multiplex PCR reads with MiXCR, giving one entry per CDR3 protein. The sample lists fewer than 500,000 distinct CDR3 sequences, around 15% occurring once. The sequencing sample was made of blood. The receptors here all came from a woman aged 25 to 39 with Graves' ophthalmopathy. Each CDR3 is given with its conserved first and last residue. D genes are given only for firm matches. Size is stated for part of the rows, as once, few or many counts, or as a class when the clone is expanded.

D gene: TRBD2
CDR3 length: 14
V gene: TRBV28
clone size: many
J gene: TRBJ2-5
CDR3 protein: CASNPSLAGETQYF
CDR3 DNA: TGTGCCAGCAACCCAAGTCTAGCGGGAGAGACCCAGTACTTC

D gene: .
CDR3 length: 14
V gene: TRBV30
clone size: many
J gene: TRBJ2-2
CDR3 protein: CAYKGVFNTGELFF
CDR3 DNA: TGTGCCTACAAGGGGGTGTTTAACACCGGGGAGCTGTTTTTT

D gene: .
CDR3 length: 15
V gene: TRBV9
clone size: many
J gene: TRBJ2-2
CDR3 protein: CASSVVAVNTGELFF
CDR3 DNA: TGTGCCAGCAGCGTAGTGGCGGTGAACACCGGGGAGCTGTTTTTT

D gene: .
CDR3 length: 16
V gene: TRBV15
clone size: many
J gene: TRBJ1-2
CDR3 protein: CATSRDGRGPNYGYTF
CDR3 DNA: TGTGCCACCAGCAGAGATGGTCGGGGGCCAAACTATGGCTACACCTTC

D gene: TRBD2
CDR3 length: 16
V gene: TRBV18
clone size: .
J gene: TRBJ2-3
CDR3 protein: CASSTKSGGRTDTQYF
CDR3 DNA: TGTGCCAGCTCCACAAAAAGCGGGGGGCGCACAGATACGCAGTATTTT

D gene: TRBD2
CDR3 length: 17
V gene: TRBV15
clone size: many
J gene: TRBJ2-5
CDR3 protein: CATSKGTSGDLQETQYF
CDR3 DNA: TGTGCCACCAGCAAAGGGACTAGCGGGGATCTCCAAGAGACCCAGTACTTC

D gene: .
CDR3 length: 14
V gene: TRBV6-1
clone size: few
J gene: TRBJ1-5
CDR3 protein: CATGDMSNNQPQHF
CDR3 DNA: TGTGCCACCGGGGACATGTCGAACAATCAGCCCCAGCATTTT

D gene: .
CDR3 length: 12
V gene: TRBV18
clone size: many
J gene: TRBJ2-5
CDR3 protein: CASSPEGETQYF
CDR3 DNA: TGTGCCAGCTCACCAGAGGGGGAGACCCAGTACTTC

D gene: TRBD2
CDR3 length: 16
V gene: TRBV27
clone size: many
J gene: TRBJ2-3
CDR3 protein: CASSRSGGASTDTQYF
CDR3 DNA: TGTGCCAGCAGTAGAAGCGGGGGGGCTAGCACAGATACGCAGTATTTT

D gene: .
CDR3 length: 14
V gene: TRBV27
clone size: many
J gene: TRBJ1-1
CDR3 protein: CASSWGARNTEAFF
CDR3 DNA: TGTGCCAGCAGTTGGGGGGCACGTAACACTGAAGCTTTCTTT

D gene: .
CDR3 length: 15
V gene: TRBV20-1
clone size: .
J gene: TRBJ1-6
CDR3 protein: CSADPEDSYNSPLHF
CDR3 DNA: TGCAGTGCTGACCCTGAGGACAGCTATAATTCACCCCTCCACTTT

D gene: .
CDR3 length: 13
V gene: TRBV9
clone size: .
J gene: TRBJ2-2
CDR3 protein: CASSEKYTGELFF
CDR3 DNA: TGTGCCAGCAGCGAAAAATACACCGGGGAGCTGTTTTTT

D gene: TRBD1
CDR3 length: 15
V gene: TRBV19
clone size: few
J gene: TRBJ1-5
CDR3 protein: CASSIGNRGDQPQHF
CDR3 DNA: TGTGCCAGTAGTATAGGAAACAGGGGTGATCAGCCCCAGCATTTT

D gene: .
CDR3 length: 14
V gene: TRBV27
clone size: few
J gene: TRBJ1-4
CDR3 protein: CASSLPGPGEKLFF
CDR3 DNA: TGTGCCAGCAGTTTACCGGGGCCAGGTGAAAAACTGTTTTTT

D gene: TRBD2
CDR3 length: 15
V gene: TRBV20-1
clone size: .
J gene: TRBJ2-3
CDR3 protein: CSAKGGGAILDTQYF
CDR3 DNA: TGCAGTGCTAAGGGCGGGGGGGCCATTTTGGATACGCAGTATTTT

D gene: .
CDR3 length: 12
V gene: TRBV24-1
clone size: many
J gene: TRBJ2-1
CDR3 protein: CATSDPTNEQFF
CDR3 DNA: TGTGCCACCAGTGATCCTACCAATGAGCAGTTCTTC

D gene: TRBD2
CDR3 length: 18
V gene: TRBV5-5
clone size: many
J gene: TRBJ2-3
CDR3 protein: CASSFSGGSLSSTDTQYF
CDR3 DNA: TGTGCCAGCAGCTTTAGCGGGGGGTCTCTCTCTAGCACAGATACGCAGTATTTT

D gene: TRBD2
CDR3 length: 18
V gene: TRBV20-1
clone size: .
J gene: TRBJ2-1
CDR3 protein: CSATPADSPSGGSNEQFF
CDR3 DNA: TGCAGTGCCACCCCAGCCGATTCTCCTAGCGGGGGCTCCAATGAGCAGTTCTTC

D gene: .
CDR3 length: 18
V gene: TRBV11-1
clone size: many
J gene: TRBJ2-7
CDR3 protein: CASSLVVTGPPSSYEQYF
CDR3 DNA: TGTGCCAGCAGCTTAGTCGTCACAGGACCTCCTAGCTCCTACGAGCAGTACTTC

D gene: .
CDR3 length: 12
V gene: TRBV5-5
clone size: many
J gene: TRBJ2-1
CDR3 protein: CASSLVHNEQFF
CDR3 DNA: TGTGCCAGCAGCTTGGTACACAATGAGCAGTTCTTC

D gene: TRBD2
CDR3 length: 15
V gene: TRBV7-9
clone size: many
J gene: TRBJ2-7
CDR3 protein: CASSERTSWADEQYF
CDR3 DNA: TGTGCCAGCAGCGAACGGACTAGCTGGGCCGACGAGCAGTACTTC

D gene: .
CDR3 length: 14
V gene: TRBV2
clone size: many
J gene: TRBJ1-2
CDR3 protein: CASLPTGLGYGYTF
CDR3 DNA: TGTGCCAGCCTCCCGACAGGCCTGGGCTATGGCTACACCTTC

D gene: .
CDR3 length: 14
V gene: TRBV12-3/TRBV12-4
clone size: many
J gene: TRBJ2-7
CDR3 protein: CASSLAGVNYEQYF
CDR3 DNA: TGTGCCAGCAGTTTAGCGGGGGTTAACTACGAGCAGTACTTC

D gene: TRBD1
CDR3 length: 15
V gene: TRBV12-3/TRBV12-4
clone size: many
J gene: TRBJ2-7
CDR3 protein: CASTTGTGGFYEQYF
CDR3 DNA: TGTGCCAGCACCACCGGGACAGGGGGTTTCTACGAGCAGTACTTC

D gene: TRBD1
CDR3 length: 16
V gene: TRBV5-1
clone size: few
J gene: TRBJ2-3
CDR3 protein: CASSDRGHPYTDTQYF
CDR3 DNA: TGCGCCAGCAGCGACAGGGGACACCCGTACACAGATACGCAGTATTTT

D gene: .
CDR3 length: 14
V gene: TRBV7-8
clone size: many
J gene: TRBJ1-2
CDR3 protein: CASSLAARGRDYTF
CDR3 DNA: TGTGCCAGCAGCTTAGCGGCCCGGGGGCGCGACTACACCTTC

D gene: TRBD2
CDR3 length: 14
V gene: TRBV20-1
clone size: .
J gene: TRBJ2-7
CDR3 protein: CSARGGLARGEQYF
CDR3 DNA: TGCAGTGCTAGAGGAGGACTAGCTAGGGGCGAGCAGTACTTC

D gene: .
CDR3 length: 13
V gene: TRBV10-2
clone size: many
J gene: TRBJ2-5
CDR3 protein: CASSDWEKETQYF
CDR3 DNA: TGCGCCAGCAGTGACTGGGAGAAAGAGACCCAGTACTTC

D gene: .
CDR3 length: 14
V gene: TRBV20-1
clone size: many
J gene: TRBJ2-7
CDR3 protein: CSASRPTSSYEQYF
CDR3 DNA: TGCAGTGCTTCCAGACCGACTAGCTCCTACGAGCAGTACTTC

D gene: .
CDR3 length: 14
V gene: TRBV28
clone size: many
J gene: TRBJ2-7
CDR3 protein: CASRTPTASYEQYF
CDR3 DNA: TGTGCCAGCAGAACCCCGACTGCTTCCTACGAGCAGTACTTC

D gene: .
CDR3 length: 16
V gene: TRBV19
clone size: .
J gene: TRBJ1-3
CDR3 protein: CASSIEQRTAGNTIYF
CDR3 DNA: TGTGCCAGTAGTATCGAACAACGGACCGCTGGAAACACCATATATTTT

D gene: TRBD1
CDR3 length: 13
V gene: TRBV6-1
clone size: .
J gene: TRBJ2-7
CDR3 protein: CASKGQAVHEQYF
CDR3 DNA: TGTGCCAGCAAGGGACAGGCAGTCCACGAGCAGTACTTC

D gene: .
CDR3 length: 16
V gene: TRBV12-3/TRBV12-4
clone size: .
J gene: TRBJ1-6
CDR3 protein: CASSLSHGIYNSPLHF
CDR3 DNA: TGTGCCAGCAGTTTATCCCACGGGATCTATAATTCACCCCTCCACTTT

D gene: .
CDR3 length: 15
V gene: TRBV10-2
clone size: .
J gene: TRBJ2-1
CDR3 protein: CASSTAGSSYNEQFF
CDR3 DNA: TGCGCCAGCAGCACCGCGGGGAGCTCCTACAATGAGCAGTTCTTC

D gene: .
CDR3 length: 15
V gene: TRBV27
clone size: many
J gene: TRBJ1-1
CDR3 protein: CASSSGRLEDTEAFF
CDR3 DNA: TGTGCCAGCAGCAGTGGTAGACTTGAAGACACTGAAGCTTTCTTT

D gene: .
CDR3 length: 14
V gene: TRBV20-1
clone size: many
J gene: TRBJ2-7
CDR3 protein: CSARDIGGLYEQYF
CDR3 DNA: TGCAGTGCTAGAGATATTGGGGGCCTCTACGAGCAGTACTTC

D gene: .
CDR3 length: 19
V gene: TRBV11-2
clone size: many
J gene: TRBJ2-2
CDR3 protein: CASSSLSGEQGTNTGELFF
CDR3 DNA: TGTGCCAGCAGCTCCCTCAGCGGGGAACAGGGAACGAACACCGGGGAGCTGTTTTTT

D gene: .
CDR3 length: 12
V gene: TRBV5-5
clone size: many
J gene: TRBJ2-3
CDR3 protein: CASSPGLGGQYF
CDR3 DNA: TGTGCCAGCAGCCCAGGACTCGGCGGGCAGTATTTT

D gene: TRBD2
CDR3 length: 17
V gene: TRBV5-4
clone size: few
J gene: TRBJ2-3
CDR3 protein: CASSLTTRGGSRDTQYF
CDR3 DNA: TGTGCCAGCAGCTTGACAACTCGGGGGGGCAGTCGAGATACGCAGTATTTT

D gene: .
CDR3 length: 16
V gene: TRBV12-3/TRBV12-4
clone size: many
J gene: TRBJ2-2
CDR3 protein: CASSQRGPTNTGELFF
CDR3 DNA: TGTGCCAGCAGTCAAAGGGGCCCGACAAACACCGGGGAGCTGTTTTTT

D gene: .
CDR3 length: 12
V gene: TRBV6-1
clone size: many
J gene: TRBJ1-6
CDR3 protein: CASSRQDSPLHF
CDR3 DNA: TGTGCCAGCAGTCGCCAAGATTCACCCCTCCACTTT

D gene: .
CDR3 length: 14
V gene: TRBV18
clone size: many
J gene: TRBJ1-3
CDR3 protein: CASSPSVAGNTIYF
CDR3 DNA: TGTGCCAGCTCACCATCGGTAGCTGGAAACACCATATATTTT

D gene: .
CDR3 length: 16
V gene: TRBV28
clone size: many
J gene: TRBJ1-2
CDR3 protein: CASSFSRATPNYGYTF
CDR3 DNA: TGTGCCAGCAGTTTCTCCAGGGCGACTCCTAACTATGGCTACACCTTC

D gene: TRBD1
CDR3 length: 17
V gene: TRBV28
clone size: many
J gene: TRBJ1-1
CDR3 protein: CASSWYEGALMNTEAFF
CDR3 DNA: TGTGCCAGCAGTTGGTATGAGGGGGCCCTTATGAACACTGAAGCTTTCTTT

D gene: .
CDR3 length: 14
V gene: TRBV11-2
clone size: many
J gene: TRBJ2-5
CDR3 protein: CASSLGLVEETQYF
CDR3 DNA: TGTGCCAGCAGCTTAGGACTAGTTGAAGAGACCCAGTACTTC

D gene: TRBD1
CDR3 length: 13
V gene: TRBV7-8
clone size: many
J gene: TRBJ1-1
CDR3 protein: CASRQGSNTEAFF
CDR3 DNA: TGTGCCAGCAGACAGGGGTCGAACACTGAAGCTTTCTTT

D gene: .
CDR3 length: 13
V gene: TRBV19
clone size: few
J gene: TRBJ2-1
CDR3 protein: CASGGFSYNEQFF
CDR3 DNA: TGTGCCAGCGGGGGTTTCTCCTACAATGAGCAGTTCTTC

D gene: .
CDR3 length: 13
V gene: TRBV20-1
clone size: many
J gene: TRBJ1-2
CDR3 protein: CSAYPPAGYVGTF
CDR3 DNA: TGCAGTGCTTACCCGCCGGCAGGTTATGTTGGCACCTTC